The clone carrying this T cell receptor beta chain was counted many times. Its antigen is not known. The record originates from a study of Graves' ophthalmopathy and Graves' hyperthyroidism. General study findings and limits: Progression of ophthalmopathy was predicted by the model with roughly 71% sensitivity and about 72% specificity. A majority of expanded thyroid clonotypes exceeding 0.001 frequency were likewise present in blood.

There are 14 residues in the CDR3. The V end lost 4 bases, the J end lost 5 bases, and 15 bases lay between the germline ends. Germline CDR1 MNHEY, CDR2 SVGAGI. Ophthalmopathy not arising within 18 months of follow-up defined hyperthyroidism as stable. Participants with hyperthyroidism, aged 18 to 65, were newly diagnosed with under 2 months' duration. RNA transcripts served as template for amplifying TCR beta CDR3 sequences. First-round RT-PCR used HTBI primers; second-round multiplex PCR followed. MiXCR was run by TCRdb on the multiplex PCR reads, yielding one entry per CDR3 protein. This sample has fewer than 650,000 distinct CDR3 sequences; 20% to 25% occur once, and the top ten carry approximately 7%.

V and J are TRBV6-5 and TRBJ2-7; possibly TRBD1 for D (7 bases). The sample comprised peripheral blood. This TCR derives from a woman in her late teens or twenties with stable Graves' hyperthyroidism. Some clones in this sample may be carry-over from other donors' samples. This CDR3 is CASSWGQRGDEQYF. CDR3 DNA: TGTGCCAGCAGTTGGGGACAGAGGGGGGACGAGCAGTACTTC.